This paragraph reports one T cell receptor (beta chain). Its antigen is not identified. The CDR3 consists of 17 residues. Between the trimmed V and J ends, which lost 2 bases and 4 bases, there was a span of 17 bases. Per the germline V gene, CDR1 is MGHDK and CDR2 is SYGVNS. PBMCs, at least 7 million per sample, were isolated. Extractions gave at least 6 micrograms of total RNA per sample. The sample belongs to a study of blood T cells in healthy people across ages. Study results and limitations: Per million T cells, TCR beta diversity dropped about linearly as age rose. The study found more naive CD4+ cells and higher diversity in long-lived than aged donors.

A second about 7 to 11 cycle PCR used barcoded and J-beta primers. A single record per CDR3 protein comes from TCRdb applying MiXCR to the 5' RACE reads. The repertoire consists of around 2 million distinct CDR3 sequences, with 35% to 50% occurring once and the leading ten covering about 21%. The sequence was obtained from a human donor in good health. The specimen sequenced was blood. The V call is TRBV25-1, the J call TRBJ1-4; tentatively, D is TRBD1 (5 bases). CDR3 in amino acids: CASSEEGWGVNNEKLFF. As DNA, the CDR3 is TGTGCCAGCAGTGAAGAAGGGTGGGGCGTTAATAATGAAAAACTGTTTTTT.